The 2 T cell receptor beta chains given below trace back to one sample, sequenced in a study of identifying expanded T cells in peripheral blood. Sequencing used immunoSEQ multiplex PCR; TCRdb keeps in-frame clones, though not all of them. Here the sample spans more than 85,000 clones, approximately 88% being singletons. Sequenced input: blood. Receptors originate from a person aged 18 to 70 in good health.

The rearrangement links TRBV7-9 to TRBJ2-3; D may be TRBD1 or TRBD2 (6 bases each). There are 15 residues in the CDR3. Germline CDR1 SEHNR, CDR2 FQNEAQ (reference sequence). The germline V and J ends were trimmed by 1 base and 4 bases, with 12 bases remaining between them. DNA for the CDR3: TGTGCCAGCAGCTTAGAGGGGGGCTGGGCAGATACGCAGTATTTT. This encodes CASSLEGGWADTQYF.

A few counts support this clone. V is TRBV7-2 and J is TRBJ1-1, with D uncertain. Trimming took 3 bases from V and 7 from J, leaving 9 bases between them. Germline assignment: CDR1 SGHTA and CDR2 FQGNSA. This CDR3 contains 12 residues. The CDR3 nucleotides are TGTGCCAGCAGCTTTGGCCAGCTTGAAGCTTTCTTT. Translated: CASSFGQLEAFF.